One T cell receptor beta chain is described in this entry. The source of the sample is a study of control samples from healthy donors and cancer patients. The CDR3 has 14 residues. V was clipped by 1 base and J by 2 bases, with 8 bases between them. In germline, CDR1 is SGHVS, CDR2 FNYEAQ. The table came from immunoSEQ multiplex PCR; TCRdb's copy has only in-frame clones and leaves some out. The sample holds 88,000 or so clones; over 90% are singletons and the top ten take around 4.5%. The V call is TRBV7-6, the J call TRBJ2-5, with D possibly matching TRBD2 (6 bases). The sequence derives from a woman between 18 and 29 years old in good health. The sample taken for sequencing was blood. CDR3 nucleotides: TGTGCCAGCAGCTTAGGGAGCGGGCAAGAGACCCAGTACTTC. This gives the protein CASSLGSGQETQYF.